This T cell receptor beta chain appears in the sequencing data of a study of blood T cells in healthy people across ages. The donors, all healthy, were Caucasians living in Russia, aged 6 to 90. Per-sample PBMC isolation yielded at least 6 million cells. With each sample, at least 5.5 micrograms of total RNA were extracted. Through a sample-barcoded 5' primer and a J-beta primer mix, a second PCR was run for roughly 7 to 12 cycles. From the 5' RACE reads, TCRdb called clonotypes with MiXCR, one entry per CDR3 protein. The table shows about 1 million distinct CDR3 sequences, with roughly 45% occurring only once. Whole-study results and caveats: Across the age range, TCR beta diversity per million T cells fell in a roughly linear way.

This CDR3 is built from 15 residues. The germline gives CDR1 MGHDK, CDR2 SYGVNS. V lost 4 bases to trimming and J lost 7 bases; unmatched junction nucleotides: 8. Comments on this clonotype: Its antigen is currently unknown.

This receptor was identified in a woman aged 55 to 70 in good health. The chain carries TRBV25-1 and TRBJ1-4; 8 bases line up with TRBD1. The material sequenced was blood. The CDR3 nucleotides are TGTGCCAGCAGTGGATTTCAGGGGGCAGGTGAAAAACTGTTTTTT. It specifies CASSGFQGAGEKLFF.